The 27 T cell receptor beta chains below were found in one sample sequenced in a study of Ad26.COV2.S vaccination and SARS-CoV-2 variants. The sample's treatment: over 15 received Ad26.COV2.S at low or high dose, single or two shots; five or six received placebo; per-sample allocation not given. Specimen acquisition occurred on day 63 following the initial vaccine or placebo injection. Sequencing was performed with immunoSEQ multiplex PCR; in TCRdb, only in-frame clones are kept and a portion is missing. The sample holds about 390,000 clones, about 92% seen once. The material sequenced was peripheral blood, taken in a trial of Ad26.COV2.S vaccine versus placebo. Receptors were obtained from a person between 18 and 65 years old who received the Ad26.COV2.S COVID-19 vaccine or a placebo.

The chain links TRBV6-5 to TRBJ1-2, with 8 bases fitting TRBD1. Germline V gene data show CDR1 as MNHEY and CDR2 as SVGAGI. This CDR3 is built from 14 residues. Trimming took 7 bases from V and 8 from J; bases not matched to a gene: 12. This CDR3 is CASIPTQGAVGYTF. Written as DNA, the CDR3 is TGTGCCAGCATCCCTACCCAGGGGGCTGTAGGCTACACCTTC.

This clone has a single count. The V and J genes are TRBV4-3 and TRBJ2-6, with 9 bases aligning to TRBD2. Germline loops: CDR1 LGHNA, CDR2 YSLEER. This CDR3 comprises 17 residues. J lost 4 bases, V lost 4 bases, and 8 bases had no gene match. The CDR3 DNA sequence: TGCGCCAGCAGCCGGTCTAGCGGGGATTCAGGGGCCAACGTCCTGACTTTC. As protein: CASSRSSGDSGANVLTF.

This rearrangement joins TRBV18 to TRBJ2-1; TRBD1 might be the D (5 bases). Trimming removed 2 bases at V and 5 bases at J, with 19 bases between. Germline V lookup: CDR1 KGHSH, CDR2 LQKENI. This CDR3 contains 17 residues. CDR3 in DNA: TGTGCCAGCTCACCAGTCAGTGAGTTGGCAGGGCACAATGAGCAGTTCTTC. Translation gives CASSPVSELAGHNEQFF.

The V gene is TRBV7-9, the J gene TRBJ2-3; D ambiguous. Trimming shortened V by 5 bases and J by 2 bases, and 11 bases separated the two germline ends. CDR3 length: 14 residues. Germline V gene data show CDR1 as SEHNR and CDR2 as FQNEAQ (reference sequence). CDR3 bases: TGTGCCAGCAGCCTCAGCCAAAACACAGATACGCAGTATTTT. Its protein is CASSLSQNTDTQYF. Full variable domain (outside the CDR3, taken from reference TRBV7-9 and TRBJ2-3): DTGVSQNPRHKITKRGQNVTFRCDPISEHNRLYWYRQTLGQGPEFLTYFQNEAQLEKSRLLSDRFSAERPKGSFSTLEIQRTEQGDSAMYLCASSLSQNTDTQYFGPGTRLTVL.

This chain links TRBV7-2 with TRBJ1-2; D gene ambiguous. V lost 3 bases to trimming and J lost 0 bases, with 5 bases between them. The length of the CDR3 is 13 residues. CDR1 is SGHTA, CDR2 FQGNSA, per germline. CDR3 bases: TGTGCCAGCAGCTTTGCAGCTAACTATGGCTACACCTTC. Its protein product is CASSFAANYGYTF.

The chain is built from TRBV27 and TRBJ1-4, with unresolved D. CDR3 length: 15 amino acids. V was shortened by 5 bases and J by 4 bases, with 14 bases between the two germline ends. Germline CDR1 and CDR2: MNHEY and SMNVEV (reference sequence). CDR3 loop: CASSDSKEINEKLFF. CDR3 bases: TGTGCCAGCAGTGATTCGAAGGAAATTAATGAAAAACTGTTTTTT.

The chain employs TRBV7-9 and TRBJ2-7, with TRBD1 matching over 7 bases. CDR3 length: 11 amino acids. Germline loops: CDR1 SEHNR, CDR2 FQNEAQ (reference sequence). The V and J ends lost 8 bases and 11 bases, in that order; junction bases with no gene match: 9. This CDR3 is CASSIDRAEYF. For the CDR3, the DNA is TGTGCCAGCTCAATCGACAGGGCAGAGTACTTC. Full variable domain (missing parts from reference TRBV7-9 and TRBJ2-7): DTGVSQNPRHKITKRGQNVTFRCDPISEHNRLYWYRQTLGQGPEFLTYFQNEAQLEKSRLLSDRFSAERPKGSFSTLEIQRTEQGDSAMYLCASSIDRAEYFGPGTRLTVT.

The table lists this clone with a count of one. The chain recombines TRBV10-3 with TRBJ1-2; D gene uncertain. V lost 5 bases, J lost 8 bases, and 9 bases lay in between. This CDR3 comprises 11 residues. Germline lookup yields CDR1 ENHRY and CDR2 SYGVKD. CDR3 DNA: TGTGCCATCAGTAGCGTCCAAGGCTACACCTTC. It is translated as CAISSVQGYTF.

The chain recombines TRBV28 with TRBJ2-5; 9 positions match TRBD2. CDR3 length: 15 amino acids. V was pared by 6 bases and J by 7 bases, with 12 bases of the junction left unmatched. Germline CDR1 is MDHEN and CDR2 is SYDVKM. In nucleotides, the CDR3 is TGTGCCAGCAGATTAGTAGCGGGGGTGGGAGTGACCCAGTACTTC. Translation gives CASRLVAGVGVTQYF.

The CDR3 sequence is CASSQDEGAGMYQETQYF. The DNA for the CDR3 is TGCGCCAGCAGCCAAGATGAGGGAGCGGGGATGTACCAAGAGACCCAGTACTTC. V is TRBV4-3 and J is TRBJ2-5; 7 bases match TRBD2. The CDR3 contains 18 residues. Trimming at V came to 0 bases and at J to 0 bases, leaving 10 bases not matched to a gene. Germline lookup yields CDR1 LGHNA and CDR2 YSLEER.

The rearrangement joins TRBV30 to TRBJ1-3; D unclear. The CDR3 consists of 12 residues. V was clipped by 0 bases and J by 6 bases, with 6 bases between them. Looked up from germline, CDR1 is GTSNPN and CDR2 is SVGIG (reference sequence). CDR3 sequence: CAWSVLINTIYF. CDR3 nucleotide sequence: TGTGCCTGGAGTGTACTTATAAACACCATATATTTT.

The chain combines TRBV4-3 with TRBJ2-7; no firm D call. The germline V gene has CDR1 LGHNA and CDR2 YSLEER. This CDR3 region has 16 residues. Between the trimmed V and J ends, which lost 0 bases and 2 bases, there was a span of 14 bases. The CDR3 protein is CASSQDLSNFPYEQYF. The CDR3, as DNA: TGCGCCAGCAGCCAAGACCTGTCTAATTTTCCCTACGAGCAGTACTTC.

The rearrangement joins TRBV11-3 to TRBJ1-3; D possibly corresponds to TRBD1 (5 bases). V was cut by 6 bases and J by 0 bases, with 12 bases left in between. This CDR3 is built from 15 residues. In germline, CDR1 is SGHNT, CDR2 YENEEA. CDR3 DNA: TGTGCCAGCAGTCCTCGACAGCCCTCTGGAAACACCATATATTTT. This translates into CASSPRQPSGNTIYF.

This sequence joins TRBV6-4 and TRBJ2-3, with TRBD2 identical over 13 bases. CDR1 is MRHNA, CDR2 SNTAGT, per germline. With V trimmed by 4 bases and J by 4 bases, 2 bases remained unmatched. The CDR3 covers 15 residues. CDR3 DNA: TGTGCCAGCAGTGCTACTAGCGGGGGGGCAGATACGCAGTATTTT. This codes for CASSATSGGADTQYF.

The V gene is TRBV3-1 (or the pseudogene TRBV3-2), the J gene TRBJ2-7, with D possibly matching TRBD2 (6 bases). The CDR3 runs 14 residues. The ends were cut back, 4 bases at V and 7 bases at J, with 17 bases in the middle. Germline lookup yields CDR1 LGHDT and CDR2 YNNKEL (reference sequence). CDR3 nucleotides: TGTGCCAGCAGCCCGATAGTCGGGGGTTGGGAGCAGTACTTC. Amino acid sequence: CASSPIVGGWEQYF.

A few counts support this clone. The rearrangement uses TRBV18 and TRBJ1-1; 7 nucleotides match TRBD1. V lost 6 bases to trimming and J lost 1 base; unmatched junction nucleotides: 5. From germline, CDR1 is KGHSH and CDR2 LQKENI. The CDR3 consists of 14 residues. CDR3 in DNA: TGTGCCAGCTCCCAAGGGGGCCGGAACACTGAAGCTTTCTTT. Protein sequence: CASSQGGRNTEAFF. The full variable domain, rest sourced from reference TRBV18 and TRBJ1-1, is NAGVMQNPRHLVRRRGQEARLRCSPMKGHSHVYWYRQLPEEGLKFMVYLQKENIIDESGMPKERFSAEFPKEGPSILRIQQVVRGDSAAYFCASSQGGRNTEAFFGQGTRLTVV.

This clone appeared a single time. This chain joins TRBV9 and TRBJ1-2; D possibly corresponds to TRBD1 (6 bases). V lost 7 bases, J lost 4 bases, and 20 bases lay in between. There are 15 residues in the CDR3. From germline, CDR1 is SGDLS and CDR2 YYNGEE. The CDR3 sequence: CASARRGASAYGYTF. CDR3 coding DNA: TGTGCCAGCGCCCGGCGGGGGGCCTCCGCCTATGGCTACACCTTC.

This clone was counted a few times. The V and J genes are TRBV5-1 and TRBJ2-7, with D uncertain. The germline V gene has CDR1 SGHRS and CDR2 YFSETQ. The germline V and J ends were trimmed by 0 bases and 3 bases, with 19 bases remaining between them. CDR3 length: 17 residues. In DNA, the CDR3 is TGCGCCAGCAGCTTGGACCCCAGGAGAACGAGAGGCTACGAGCAGTACTTC. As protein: CASSLDPRRTRGYEQYF.

The CDR3 sequence is CASSRGRGQEQFF. Here the CDR3 DNA reads TGTGCCAGCAGTCGGGGACGGGGTCAGGAGCAGTTCTTC. This chain connects TRBV27 to TRBJ2-1; either TRBD1 or TRBD2 may fit D (5 bases each). Germline CDR1 MNHEY, CDR2 SMNVEV (reference sequence). This CDR3 is 13 amino acids long. V lost 5 bases and J 10 bases, leaving 15 bases between the germline ends.

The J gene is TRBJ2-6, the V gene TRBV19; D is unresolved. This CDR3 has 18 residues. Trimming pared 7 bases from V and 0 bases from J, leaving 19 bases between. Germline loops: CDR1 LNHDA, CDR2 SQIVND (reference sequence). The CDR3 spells CASTNSPASLSGANVLTF. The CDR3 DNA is TGTGCCAGTACTAATTCCCCTGCCTCACTCTCTGGGGCCAACGTCCTGACTTTC.

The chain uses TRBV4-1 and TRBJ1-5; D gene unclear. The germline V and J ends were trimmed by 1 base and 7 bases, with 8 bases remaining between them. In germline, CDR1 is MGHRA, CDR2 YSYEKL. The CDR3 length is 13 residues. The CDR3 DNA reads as TGCGCCAGCAGCCAAGTTCCGGGGCAGCCCCAGCATTTT. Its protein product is CASSQVPGQPQHF.

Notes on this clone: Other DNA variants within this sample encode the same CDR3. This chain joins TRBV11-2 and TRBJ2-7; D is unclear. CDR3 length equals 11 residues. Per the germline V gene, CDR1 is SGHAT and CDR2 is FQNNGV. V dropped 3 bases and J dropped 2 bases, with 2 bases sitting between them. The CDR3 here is CASSLAYEQYF. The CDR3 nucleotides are TGTGCCAGCAGCTTGGCCTACGAGCAGTACTTC.

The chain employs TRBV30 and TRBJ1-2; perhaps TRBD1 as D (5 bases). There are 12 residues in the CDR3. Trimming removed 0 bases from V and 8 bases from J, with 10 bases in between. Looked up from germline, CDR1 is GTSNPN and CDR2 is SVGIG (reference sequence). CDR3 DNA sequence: TGTGCCTGGAGTGTCCGCGGGGGGGGCTACACCTTC. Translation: CAWSVRGGGYTF.

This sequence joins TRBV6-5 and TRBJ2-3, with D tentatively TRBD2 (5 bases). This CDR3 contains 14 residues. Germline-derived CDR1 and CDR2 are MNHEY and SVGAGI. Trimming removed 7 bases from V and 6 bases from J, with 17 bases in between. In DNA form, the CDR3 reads TGTGCCAGCACCGAACGGGGATTTTACGATACGCAGTATTTT. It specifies CASTERGFYDTQYF.

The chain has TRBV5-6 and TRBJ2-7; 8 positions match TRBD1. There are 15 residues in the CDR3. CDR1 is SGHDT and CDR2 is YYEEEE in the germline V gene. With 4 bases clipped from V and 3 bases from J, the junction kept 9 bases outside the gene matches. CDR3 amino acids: CASSGTGGGFYEQYF. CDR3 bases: TGTGCCAGCAGCGGGACAGGAGGGGGATTCTACGAGCAGTACTTC.

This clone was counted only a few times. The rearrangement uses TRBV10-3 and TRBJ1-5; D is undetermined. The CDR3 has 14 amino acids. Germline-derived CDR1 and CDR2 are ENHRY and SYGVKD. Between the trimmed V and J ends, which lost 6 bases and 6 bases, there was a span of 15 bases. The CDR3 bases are TGTGCCATCAGCGATATACTAACTGGTCAGCCCCAGCATTTT. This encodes CAISDILTGQPQHF.

For the CDR3, the DNA is TGTGCCAGTAGTATAGGGGTGGACAGAGTAAACTATGGCTACACCTTC. Translated: CASSIGVDRVNYGYTF. The chain joins TRBV19 to TRBJ1-2, with D perhaps matching TRBD1 (6 bases). V gave up 1 base and J gave up 2 bases, with 14 bases separating them. CDR3 size: 16 residues. Germline V gene data show CDR1 as LNHDA and CDR2 as SQIVND (reference sequence). The full variable domain, rest sourced from reference TRBV19 and TRBJ1-2, is DGGITQSPKYLFRKEGQNVTLSCEQNLNHDAMYWYRQDPGQGLRLIYYSQIVNDFQKGDIAEGYSVSREKKESFPLTVTSAQKNPTAFYLCASSIGVDRVNYGYTFGSGTRLTVV.